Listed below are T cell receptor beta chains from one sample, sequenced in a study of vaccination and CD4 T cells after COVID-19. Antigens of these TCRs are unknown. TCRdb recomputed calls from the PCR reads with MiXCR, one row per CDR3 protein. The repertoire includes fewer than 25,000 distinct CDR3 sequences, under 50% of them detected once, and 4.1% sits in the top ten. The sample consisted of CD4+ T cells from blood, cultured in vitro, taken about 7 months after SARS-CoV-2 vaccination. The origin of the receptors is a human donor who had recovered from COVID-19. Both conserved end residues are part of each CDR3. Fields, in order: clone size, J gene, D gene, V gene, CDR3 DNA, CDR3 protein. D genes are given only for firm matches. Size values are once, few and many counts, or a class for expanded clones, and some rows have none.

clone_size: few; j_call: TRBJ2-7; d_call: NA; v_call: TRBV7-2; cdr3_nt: TGTGCCAGCAGCCTAGGTGCTGAATACGAGCAGTACTTC; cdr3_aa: CASSLGAEYEQYF
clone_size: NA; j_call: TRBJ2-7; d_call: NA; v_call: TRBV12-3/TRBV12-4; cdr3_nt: TGTGCCAGCAGTTTAGGGACATCCTACGAGCAGTACTTC; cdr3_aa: CASSLGTSYEQYF
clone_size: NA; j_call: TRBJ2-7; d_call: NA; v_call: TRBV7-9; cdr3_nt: TGTGCCAGCAGCCTAGGGTCGATGAACGAGCAGTACTTC; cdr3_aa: CASSLGSMNEQYF
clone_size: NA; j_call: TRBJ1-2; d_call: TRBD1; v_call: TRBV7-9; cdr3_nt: TGTGCCAGCAGCTTAGATGGAGGGGGCAGCTATGGCTACACCTTC; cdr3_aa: CASSLDGGGSYGYTF
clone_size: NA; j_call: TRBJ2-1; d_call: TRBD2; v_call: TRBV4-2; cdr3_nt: TGTGCCAGCAGCCAAGAGGCGGGAGTGGGTTACAATGAGCAGTTCTTC; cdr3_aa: CASSQEAGVGYNEQFF
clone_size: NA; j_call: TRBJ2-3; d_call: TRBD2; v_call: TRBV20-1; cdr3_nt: TGCAGTGCCACGTCGAGGGTTCTAGCGGGACGCACAGATACGCAGTATTTT; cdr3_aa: CSATSRVLAGRTDTQYF
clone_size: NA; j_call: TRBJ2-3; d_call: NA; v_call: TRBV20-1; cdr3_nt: TGCAGTGCCAAATCGACAGGGAGGGATACGCAGTATTTT; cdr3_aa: CSAKSTGRDTQYF
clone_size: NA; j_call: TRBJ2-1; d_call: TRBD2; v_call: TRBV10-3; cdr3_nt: TGTGCCATCGGCGGGACTAGCGATGATGAGCAGTTCTTC; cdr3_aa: CAIGGTSDDEQFF
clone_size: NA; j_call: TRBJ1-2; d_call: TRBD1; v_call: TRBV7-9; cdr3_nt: TGTGCCAGCAGCGGGACAGGGGGCGCCGGCTACACCTTC; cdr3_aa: CASSGTGGAGYTF
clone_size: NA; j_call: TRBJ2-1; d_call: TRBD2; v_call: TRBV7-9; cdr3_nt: TGTGCCAGCAGCCTAGCGGGAGGACGAAATGAGCAGTTCTTC; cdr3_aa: CASSLAGGRNEQFF
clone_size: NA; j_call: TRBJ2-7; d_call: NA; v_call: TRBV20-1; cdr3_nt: TGCAGTGCTAGAAAGCCCGGTGGGGGAGGGGGTTTGTACTTC; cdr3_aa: CSARKPGGGGGLYF
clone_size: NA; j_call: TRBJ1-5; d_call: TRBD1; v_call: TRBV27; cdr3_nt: TGTGCCAGCAGTTTAGTCGGACAGGGCGAAGAGCCCCAGCATTTT; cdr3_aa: CASSLVGQGEEPQHF
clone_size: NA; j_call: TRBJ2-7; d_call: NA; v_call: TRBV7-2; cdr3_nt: TGTGCCAGCAGCTTAGGAGGGTCAGTCAACGAGCAGTACTTC; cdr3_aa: CASSLGGSVNEQYF
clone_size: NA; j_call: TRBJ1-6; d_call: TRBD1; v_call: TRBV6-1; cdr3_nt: TGTGCCAGCAGCTCTACAGGGGGGAAATTTAATTCACCCCTCCACTTT; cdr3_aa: CASSSTGGKFNSPLHF
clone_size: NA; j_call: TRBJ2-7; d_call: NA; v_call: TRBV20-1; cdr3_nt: TGCAGTGCTTTCGTCAGGTTCTCCTACGAGCAGTACTTC; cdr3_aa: CSAFVRFSYEQYF
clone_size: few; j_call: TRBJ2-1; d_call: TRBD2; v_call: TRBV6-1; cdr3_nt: TGTGCCAGCACCCCCGGGGGGGACAATGAGCAGTTCTTC; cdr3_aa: CASTPGGDNEQFF
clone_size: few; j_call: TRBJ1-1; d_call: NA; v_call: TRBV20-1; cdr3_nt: TGCAGTGCTAGCGCCGGACCCTCGAACACTGAAGCTTTCTTT; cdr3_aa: CSASAGPSNTEAFF
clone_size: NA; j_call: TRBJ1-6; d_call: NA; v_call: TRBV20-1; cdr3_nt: TGCAGTGCTAGAGATCTGCGGCAGGGTATGGCCTCACCCCTCCACTTT; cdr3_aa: CSARDLRQGMASPLHF
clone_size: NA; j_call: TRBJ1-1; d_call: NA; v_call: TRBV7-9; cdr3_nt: TGTCCAACCCCCCGGGGGAACACTGAAGCTTTCTTT; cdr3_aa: CPTPRGNTEAFF
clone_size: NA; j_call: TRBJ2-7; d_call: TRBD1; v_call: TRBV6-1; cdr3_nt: TGTGCCAGCAGCGGTATCCTCCGGGACAGGGCGAGACGGCAGTACTTC; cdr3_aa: CASSGILRDRARRQYF
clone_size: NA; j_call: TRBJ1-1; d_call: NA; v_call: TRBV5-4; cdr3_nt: TGTGCCAGCAGCCCGAGGTCCGGGTTGGCTGAAGCTTTCTTT; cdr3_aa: CASSPRSGLAEAFF
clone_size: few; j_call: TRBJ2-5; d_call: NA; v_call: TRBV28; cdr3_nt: TGTGCCAGCAGTTTTATTCGCAGGGCGGAGGTGATTGGGGAGACCCAGTACTTC; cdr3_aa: CASSFIRRAEVIGETQYF
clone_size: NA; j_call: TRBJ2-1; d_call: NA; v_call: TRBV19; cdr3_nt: TGTGCCAGCAGCCGGGACTACAATGAGCAGTTCTTC; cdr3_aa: CASSRDYNEQFF
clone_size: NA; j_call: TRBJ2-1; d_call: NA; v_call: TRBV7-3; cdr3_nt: TGTGCCAGCAGCCTGGACCGAAACAATGAGCAGTTCTTC; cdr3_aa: CASSLDRNNEQFF
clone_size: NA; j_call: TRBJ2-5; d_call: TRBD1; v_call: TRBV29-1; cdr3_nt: TGCAGCGTCATCCAGGGGGCACAAGAGACCCAGTACTTC; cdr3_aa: CSVIQGAQETQYF
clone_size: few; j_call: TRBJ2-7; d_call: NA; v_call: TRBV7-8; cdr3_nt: TGTGCCAGCAGCTCTCGGGCCTTCTACGAGCAGTACTTC; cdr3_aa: CASSSRAFYEQYF
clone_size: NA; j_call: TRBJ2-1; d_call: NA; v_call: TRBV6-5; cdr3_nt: TGTGCCAGCAGTTACCGGTCTCTCAATGAGCAGTTCTTC; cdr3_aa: CASSYRSLNEQFF
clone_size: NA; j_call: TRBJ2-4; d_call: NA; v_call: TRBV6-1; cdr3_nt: TGTGCCAGCACCCCTTCATGGGGAGAGGTAGACATTCAGTACTTC; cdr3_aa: CASTPSWGEVDIQYF
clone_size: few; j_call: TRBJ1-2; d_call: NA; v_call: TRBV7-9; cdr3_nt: TGTGCCAGCAGTGGGTCCGGCAGGGACTATGGCTACACCTTC; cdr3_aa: CASSGSGRDYGYTF
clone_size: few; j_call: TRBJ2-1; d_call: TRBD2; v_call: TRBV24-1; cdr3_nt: TGTGCCACCAGTGATTTGCCAGGACTAGCGGGACTCAATGAGCAGTTCTTC; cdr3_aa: CATSDLPGLAGLNEQFF
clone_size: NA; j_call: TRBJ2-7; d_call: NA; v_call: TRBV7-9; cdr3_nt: TGTGCCAGCAGCTTAGCGGCGGGGAAAGGCGAGCAGTACTTC; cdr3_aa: CASSLAAGKGEQYF
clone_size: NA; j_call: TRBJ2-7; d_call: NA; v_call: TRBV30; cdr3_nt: TGTGCCTGGAGTGCTAATCAGCCCTACGAGCAGTACTTC; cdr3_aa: CAWSANQPYEQYF
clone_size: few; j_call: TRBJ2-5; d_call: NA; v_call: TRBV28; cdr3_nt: TGTGCCAGCAGTTTCTCCCAAGAGACCCAGTACTTC; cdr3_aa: CASSFSQETQYF
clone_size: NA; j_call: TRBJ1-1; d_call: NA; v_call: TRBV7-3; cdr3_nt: TGTGCCAGCAAATTACAGGGGAACACTGAAGCTTTCTTT; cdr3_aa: CASKLQGNTEAFF
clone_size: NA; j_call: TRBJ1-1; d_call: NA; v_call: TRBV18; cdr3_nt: TGTGCCAGCTCACCGGGGCGACAGGCCAACACTGAAGCTTTCTTT; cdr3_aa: CASSPGRQANTEAFF
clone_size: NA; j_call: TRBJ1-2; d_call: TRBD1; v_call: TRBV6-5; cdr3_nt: TGTGCCAGCAGTTACTCGTACAGGGGCGGGGATGGCTACACCTTC; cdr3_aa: CASSYSYRGGDGYTF
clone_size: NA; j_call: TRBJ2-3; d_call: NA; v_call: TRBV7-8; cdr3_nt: TGTGCCAGCAGCTTAAGGGCCCCCGGTAGCACAGATACGCAGTATTTT; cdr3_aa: CASSLRAPGSTDTQYF
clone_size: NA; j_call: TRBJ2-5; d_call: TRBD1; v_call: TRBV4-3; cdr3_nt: TGCGCCAGCAGCCCCAACGGACAGGGGACCCAAGAGACCCAGTACTTC; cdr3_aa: CASSPNGQGTQETQYF
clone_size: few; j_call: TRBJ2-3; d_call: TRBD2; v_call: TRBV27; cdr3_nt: TGTGCCAGCAGTCCCACCCACGGGACTAGCGGGAGGGATACGCAGTATTTT; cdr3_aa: CASSPTHGTSGRDTQYF
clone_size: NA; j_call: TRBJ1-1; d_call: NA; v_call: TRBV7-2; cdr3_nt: TGTGCCAGCAGCTTAGACAGGGTAGGCGCTGAAGCTTTCTTT; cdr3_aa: CASSLDRVGAEAFF
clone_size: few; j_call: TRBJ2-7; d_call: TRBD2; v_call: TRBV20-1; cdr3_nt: TGCAGTGCTATACTAGCGGGAGCCTACGAGCAGTACTTC; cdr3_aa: CSAILAGAYEQYF
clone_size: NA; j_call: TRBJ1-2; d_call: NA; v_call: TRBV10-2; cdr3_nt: TGTGCCAGCAGTAGAACTACAGGAAAATATGGCTACACCTTC; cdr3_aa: CASSRTTGKYGYTF
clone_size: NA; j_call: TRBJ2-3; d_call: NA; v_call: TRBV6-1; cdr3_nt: TGTGCCAGCAGGGAACTAGCTACAGATACGCAGTATTTT; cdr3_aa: CASRELATDTQYF
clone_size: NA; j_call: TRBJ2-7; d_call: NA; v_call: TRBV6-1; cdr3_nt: TGTGCCAGCTCAGGGGGGGGGGCTAACTGGGAGCAGTACTTC; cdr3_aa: CASSGGGANWEQYF
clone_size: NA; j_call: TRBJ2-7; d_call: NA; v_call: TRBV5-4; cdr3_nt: TGTGCCAGCAGCTTAAAACGGAGGGCCTACGAGCAGTACTTC; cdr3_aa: CASSLKRRAYEQYF
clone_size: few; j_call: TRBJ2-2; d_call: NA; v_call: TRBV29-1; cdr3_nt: TGCAGCGGTAGCGCAACCGGGGAGCTGTTTTTT; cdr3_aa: CSGSATGELFF
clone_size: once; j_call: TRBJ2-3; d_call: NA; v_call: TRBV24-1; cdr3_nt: TGTGCTCGCCAGCACGGACGTCGGGGCACAGATACGCAGTATTTT; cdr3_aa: CARQHGRRGTDTQYF
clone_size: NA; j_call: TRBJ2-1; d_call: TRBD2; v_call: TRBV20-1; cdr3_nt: TGCAGTGCCCCAAGGACTAGCGGGAGGCTTAGCTCCTACAATGAGCAGTTCTTC; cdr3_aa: CSAPRTSGRLSSYNEQFF
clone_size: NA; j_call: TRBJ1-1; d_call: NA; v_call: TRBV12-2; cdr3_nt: TGTGCAAGTCGCTTAGCCATCCGTTCCCAACACGCTGAAGCTTTCTTT; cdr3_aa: CASRLAIRSQHAEAFF
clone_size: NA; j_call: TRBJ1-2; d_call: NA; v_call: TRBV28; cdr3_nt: TGTGCCAGCAGTTTTCTAACAGGAGGTGTAGGCTACACCTTC; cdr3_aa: CASSFLTGGVGYTF
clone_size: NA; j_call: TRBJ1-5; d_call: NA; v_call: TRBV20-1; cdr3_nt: TGCAGTACTAGGCCAAAATCGCGTCTGGGGCAGCATTTT; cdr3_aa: CSTRPKSRLGQHF
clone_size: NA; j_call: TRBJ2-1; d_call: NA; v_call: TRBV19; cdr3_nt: TGTGCCAGTAGTGGGACCTACAATGAGCAGTTCTTC; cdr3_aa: CASSGTYNEQFF
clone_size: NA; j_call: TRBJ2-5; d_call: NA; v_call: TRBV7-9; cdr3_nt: TGTGCCAGCAGCTTAGGGGCAGCAGGAAACCAGTACTTC; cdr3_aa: CASSLGAAGNQYF
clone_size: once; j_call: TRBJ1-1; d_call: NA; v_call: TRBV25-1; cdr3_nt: TGTGCCAGCAGTGAACCAGGGTCGGACACTGAAGCTTTCTTT; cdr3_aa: CASSEPGSDTEAFF